These 5 T cell receptor beta chains share one sample of origin, sequenced in a study of T cell clonality in common variable immunodeficiency (dated by TCRdb to the mid-2010s). What the authors observed across the whole study: Fewer deletions and N-nucleotide insertions were reportedly observed in CVID TCRbeta sequences, and highly modified clones with 13 or more V deletions were reportedly absent from CVID TCRbeta sequences.

These TCRs' antigens remain unknown. Library preparation employed the immunoSEQ multiplex PCR assay. TCRdb took this table from immuneACCESS and kept in-frame rearrangements with V and J called. Such tables lack part of the clones; where checked against another copy, unresolved V genes explain under half of the gap, and the rest is unexplained. Listed for this sample are 25,000 to 30,000 clones, none observed only a single time. The leading ten clones occupy about 3% of the sample. Material for sequencing was peripheral blood mononuclear cells. The receptors were sampled from a human donor with common variable immunodeficiency.

This clone appeared many times. The read finishes 3 residues shy of the CDR3 end, and the germline J gene is used to complete it. The rearrangement uses TRBV6-1 and TRBJ2-1; 8 bases map to TRBD2. Looked up from germline, CDR1 is MNHNS and CDR2 is SASEGT. J lost 3 bases, V lost 4 bases, and 2 bases had no gene match. The CDR3 loop spans 14 amino acids. The DNA read from the CDR3 is TGTGCCAGCAGTGTGGCGGGAGGCTACAATGAG. Its translation: CASSVAGGYNE. The full CDR3 is CASSVAGGYNEQFF.

This clone has a handful of counts. The CDR3 end falls 3 residues outside the read, so it is completed with the germline J gene. The rearrangement links TRBV19 to TRBJ1-1, with a tentative D call TRBD1 (6 bases). The CDR3 spans 13 residues. CDR1 is LNHDA, CDR2 SQIVND, per germline (reference sequence). The CDR3 sequence is CASSFAGALEAFF. CDR3 DNA (partial): TGTGCCAGTTCTTTTGCAGGGGCTCTAGAA.

Ten or more counts support this clone. The read ends 3 residues early relative to the CDR3; the germline J gene fills the gap. The V call is TRBV19, the J call TRBJ2-3; D is ambiguous. V lost 2 bases to trimming and J lost 0 bases, with 9 bases between them. This CDR3 is 15 amino acids long. The germline CDR1 and CDR2 sequences are LNHDA and SQIVND (reference sequence). The DNA read from the CDR3 is TGTGCCAGTAGTATAACGGCGACTAGCACAGATACG. It is translated as CASSITATSTDT. In full, the CDR3 reads CASSITATSTDTQYF.

This clone was observed at least ten times. The sequenced fragment ends 3 residues before the CDR3 boundary, so the rest is inferred from the germline J gene. The V call is TRBV19, the J call TRBJ1-1; D is uncertain. V was cut by 3 bases and J by 3 bases, with 8 bases left in between. The germline V gene has CDR1 LNHDA and CDR2 SQIVND (reference sequence). The length of the CDR3 is 13 residues. CDR3 sequence: CASSMRIDTEAFF. Partial CDR3 DNA: TGTGCCAGTAGTATGCGTATTGACACTGAA.

Concerning this clone itself: The CDR3 end lies 3 residues beyond the end of the read and is filled in from the germline J gene. The V call is TRBV2, the J call TRBJ1-1; D remains unclear. This CDR3 region has 15 residues. With 5 bases removed from V and 4 bases from J, the gap between germline ends came to 17 bases. Germline V gives CDR1 SNHLY, CDR2 FYNNEI. CDR3 sequence reads: CASSPFHIRGTEAFF. The part of the CDR3 DNA that was read is TGTGCCAGCAGTCCCTTTCATATCCGGGGCACTGAA.